This T cell receptor (beta chain) is from a study of post-analysis software for immune sequencing data. The TCR beta cDNA libraries contained unique molecular identifiers. Once about 0.95 to 10 million T cells were used, some 500,000 cDNA molecules resulted. TCRdb analysed the PCR reads with MiXCR anew, one entry per CDR3 protein. Here the sample spans about 500,000 distinct CDR3 sequences, roughly 46% being singletons. The receptor was derived from a girl aged 5-17 years with multiple sclerosis. Source material: blood.

The DNA of the CDR3 is TGTGCCTGGAGTGGGGGCGGATCCGGGACCCAGTACTTC. It codes for CAWSGGGSGTQYF. The rearrangement links TRBV30 to TRBJ2-5, with a weak D call TRBD1 (5 bases). Germline CDR1 and CDR2: GTSNPN and SVGIG (reference sequence). The CDR3 is made up of 13 amino acids. Trimming cost V 1 base and J 7 bases, with 13 bases left between them.